This is a list of T cell receptor beta chains from one sample in a study of Ad26.COV2.S vaccination and SARS-CoV-2 variants. Repertoires were generated with immunoSEQ multiplex PCR, while TCRdb's copy carries only in-frame clones and drops some. The table shows hundreds of thousands of clones, with 75% to 95% occurring only once. Sequencing was performed on peripheral blood, taken in a trial of Ad26.COV2.S vaccine versus placebo. Receptors were obtained from a person aged 18 to 65 who received the Ad26.COV2.S COVID-19 vaccine or a placebo. CDR3s include the opening cysteine and the closing phenylalanine or tryptophan. A D gene is named only where the DNA matches it firmly. The size entry is marked missing in some rows and otherwise reads once, few, many or a size class.

abundance	d_gene	j_gene	v_gene	CDR3aa	CDR3nt
NA	NA	TRBJ2-7	TRBV7-6	CASSRGQTYEQYF	TGTGCCAGCAGTCGGGGCCAAACCTACGAGCAGTACTTC
NA	NA	TRBJ1-4	TRBV30	CASQGLSNEKLFF	TGTGCCAGCCAGGGTTTGTCTAATGAAAAACTGTTTTTT
NA	TRBD2	TRBJ2-7	TRBV19	CASSGLAHYEQYF	TGTGCCAGCTCGGGACTAGCCCACTACGAGCAGTACTTC
NA	NA	TRBJ1-3	TRBV19	CASRTTGNTIYF	TGTGCCAGTAGGACTACGGGAAACACCATATATTTT
NA	NA	TRBJ1-1	TRBV7-9	CASSLLNTEAFF	TGTGCCAGCAGCTTACTTAACACTGAAGCTTTCTTT
NA	NA	TRBJ1-2	TRBV4-1	CASSQDRGPYGYTF	TGCGCCAGCAGCCAAGATCGGGGCCCCTATGGCTACACCTTC
NA	TRBD1	TRBJ2-3	TRBV23-1	CASSSRDRGTDTQYF	TGCGCCAGCTCCAGCCGGGACAGGGGGACAGATACGCAGTATTTT
NA	NA	TRBJ2-3	TRBV6-5	CAILRKGSDTQYF	TGTGCCATACTACGGAAAGGGTCAGATACGCAGTATTTT
NA	TRBD2	TRBJ2-7	TRBV18	CASSPTSGSYEQYF	TGTGCCAGCTCACCGACTAGCGGGAGTTACGAGCAGTACTTC
once	NA	TRBJ2-2	TRBV12-3/TRBV12-4	CASSLGRSGELFF	TGTGCCAGCAGTTTAGGAAGGAGCGGGGAGCTGTTTTTT
NA	NA	TRBJ2-1	TRBV7-9	CASSLRSRLEQFF	TGTGCCAGCAGCTTAAGATCGAGACTAGAGCAGTTCTTC
NA	NA	TRBJ1-4	TRBV5-6	CASSFMSGRNEKLFF	TGTGCCAGCAGCTTTATGTCCGGGCGTAATGAAAAACTGTTTTTT
few	NA	TRBJ1-5	TRBV27	CASRSSGVSNQPQHF	TGTGCCAGCAGGTCCTCAGGGGTTAGCAATCAGCCCCAGCATTTT
NA	TRBD1	TRBJ1-4	TRBV5-8	CATGRQGWEKLFF	TGTGCCACCGGGCGACAGGGTTGGGAAAAACTGTTTTTT
few	NA	TRBJ1-5	TRBV12-3/TRBV12-4	CASSFRNQPQHF	TGTGCCAGCAGTTTTCGGAATCAGCCCCAGCATTTT
NA	NA	TRBJ1-5	TRBV7-2	CASSLTAVSNQPQHF	TGTGCCAGCAGCTTAACGGCGGTTAGCAATCAGCCCCAGCATTTT
NA	TRBD1	TRBJ2-7	TRBV5-1	CASSFNRDRGLHEQYF	TGCGCCAGCAGCTTTAACCGGGACAGGGGGTTGCACGAGCAGTACTTC
few	NA	TRBJ1-5	TRBV10-1	CASNKIGYSNQPQHF	TGCGCCAGCAACAAGATCGGATATAGCAATCAGCCCCAGCATTTT
NA	NA	TRBJ2-1	TRBV27	CASSFQLLGENEQFF	TGTGCCAGCAGTTTTCAACTACTAGGAGAGAATGAGCAGTTCTTC
NA	NA	TRBJ2-1	TRBV9	CASSLQGLGGYNEQFF	TGTGCCAGCAGCCTCCAGGGGCTGGGTGGCTACAATGAGCAGTTCTTC
once	NA	TRBJ1-1	TRBV5-1	CASSLWERATEAFF	TGCGCCAGCAGCTTATGGGAGAGAGCGACTGAAGCTTTCTTT
NA	TRBD1	TRBJ2-7	TRBV7-2	CASSLGGRAGGQEQYF	TGTGCCAGCAGCTTAGGAGGTCGGGCAGGGGGTCAGGAGCAGTACTTC
NA	NA	TRBJ2-7	TRBV27	CASSLRTPGTSEQYF	TGTGCCAGCAGTTTAAGGACCCCGGGGACATCCGAGCAGTACTTC
NA	TRBD1	TRBJ2-5	TRBV5-1	CASSALQGDQETQYF	TGCGCCAGCAGCGCCCTCCAGGGGGACCAAGAGACCCAGTACTTC
NA	NA	TRBJ1-1	TRBV27	CASSYGNWGTEAFF	TGTGCCAGCAGTTACGGGAATTGGGGGACTGAAGCTTTCTTT
NA	NA	TRBJ1-1	TRBV6-6	CASSYNGRGEDTEAFF	TGTGCCAGCAGTTACAATGGCCGTGGGGAGGACACTGAAGCTTTCTTT
NA	NA	TRBJ2-7	TRBV5-6	CASSLGPLEQYF	TGTGCCAGCAGCTTGGGGCCCCTGGAGCAGTACTTC
once	TRBD1	TRBJ2-5	TRBV6-5	CASSYRQGQETQYF	TGTGCCAGCAGTTACCGACAGGGGCAAGAGACCCAGTACTTC
once	TRBD1	TRBJ1-3	TRBV5-4	CASSLGPGQGAGNTIYF	TGTGCCAGCAGCTTGGGCCCTGGACAGGGGGCTGGAAACACCATATATTTT
NA	TRBD1	TRBJ2-4	TRBV19	CASSIARQGDSIQYF	TGTGCCAGTAGTATAGCTCGACAGGGAGACAGCATTCAGTACTTC
NA	NA	TRBJ1-1	TRBV5-6	CASSLLGRDTEAFF	TGTGCCAGCAGCTTGCTAGGGCGAGACACTGAAGCTTTCTTT
NA	TRBD1	TRBJ2-5	TRBV30	CAWRRGRTGIIQETQYF	TGTGCCTGGAGAAGGGGAAGGACAGGGATTATCCAAGAGACCCAGTACTTC
NA	TRBD2	TRBJ2-5	TRBV7-2	CASSRTSGLKTQYF	TGTGCCAGCAGCCGGACTAGCGGTTTGAAGACCCAGTACTTC
NA	TRBD1	TRBJ1-1	TRBV11-2	CASSLRATGGESTEAFF	TGTGCCAGCAGCTTAAGGGCGACAGGGGGCGAGTCCACTGAAGCTTTCTTT
NA	NA	TRBJ2-2	TRBV5-1	CASSYPRDGELFF	TGCGCCAGCAGCTACCCTAGGGACGGGGAGCTGTTTTTT
NA	NA	TRBJ2-5	TRBV4-3	CASSQDSAGQETQYF	TGCGCCAGCAGCCAAGATAGTGCAGGACAAGAGACCCAGTACTTC
NA	TRBD1	TRBJ2-3	TRBV4-1	CASSQGQGARDTQYF	TGCGCCAGCAGCCAAGGACAGGGGGCTCGTGATACGCAGTATTTT
once	TRBD2	TRBJ2-3	TRBV5-1	CASSYDLAVIGTDTQYF	TGCGCCAGCAGCTACGATCTAGCGGTGATAGGCACAGATACGCAGTATTTT
once	TRBD1	TRBJ2-7	TRBV6-2/TRBV6-3	CASSGQGKHEQYF	TGTGCCAGCAGTGGACAGGGTAAGCACGAGCAGTACTTC
once	NA	TRBJ2-7	TRBV28	CASSLQGRFHEQYF	TGTGCCAGCAGTTTACAGGGGAGGTTCCACGAGCAGTACTTC
NA	NA	TRBJ2-7	TRBV28	CASSPLPGMGEQYF	TGTGCCAGCAGTCCCTTGCCAGGGATGGGCGAGCAGTACTTC